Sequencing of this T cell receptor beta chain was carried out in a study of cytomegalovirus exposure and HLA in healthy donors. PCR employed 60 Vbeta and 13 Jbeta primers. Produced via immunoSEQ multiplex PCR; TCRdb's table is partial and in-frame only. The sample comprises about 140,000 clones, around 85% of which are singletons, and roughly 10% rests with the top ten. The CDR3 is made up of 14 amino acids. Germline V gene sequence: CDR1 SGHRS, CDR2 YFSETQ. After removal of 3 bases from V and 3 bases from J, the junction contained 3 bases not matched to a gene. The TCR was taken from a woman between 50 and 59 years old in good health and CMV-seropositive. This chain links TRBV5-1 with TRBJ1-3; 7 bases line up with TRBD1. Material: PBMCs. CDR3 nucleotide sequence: TGCGCCAGCAGCTCGGGACAGATTGGAAACACCATATATTTT. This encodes CASSSGQIGNTIYF.